This entry is about one TCR beta chain. The target antigen is unknown. V lost 6 bases, J lost 3 bases, and 14 bases lay in between. The germline V gene has CDR1 LNHDA and CDR2 SQIVND (reference sequence). This CDR3 has 14 amino acids. This sample is part of a study of T cells in localized non-small cell lung cancer. Study outcomes and limitations: Exceeding tumor, uninvolved adjacent lung had the highest T cell clonality.

Using immunoSEQ multiplex PCR, the repertoire was profiled, and TCRdb retains in-frame clones only, with some absent. The profile shows tens of thousands of clones, around four fifths of them singletons. The specimen comprised peripheral blood, sampled before any cancer treatment. This clonotype was sampled from a female donor over 55 with stage II squamous cell lung carcinoma. The V call is TRBV19, the J call TRBJ1-2; D unclear. The CDR3 protein is CASRGSVEYYGYTF. In DNA form, the CDR3 reads TGTGCCAGTAGGGGATCAGTTGAGTACTATGGCTACACCTTC.